The sequence of this T cell receptor (beta chain) was determined in a study of monozygotic twins with inflammatory bowel disease. This CDR3 has 17 amino acids. Germline V lookup: CDR1 KGHSH, CDR2 LQKENI. cDNA for each sample came from eight separate reactions. TCRdb reprocessed the 5' RACE reads and stores each CDR3 protein as one record, lacking DNA. There are approximately 85,000 distinct CDR3 sequences in the sample, with about 7.4% held by the top ten. This sequence joins TRBV18 and TRBJ2-3; without DNA, the TCRdb call of TRBD2 cannot be checked. The sample comprised blood. The TCR comes from a human donor with ulcerative colitis or Crohn's disease, or a healthy co-twin of an affected twin (not recorded which). This CDR3 is CASSPSRRSDSTDTQYF. Looking up the rest from reference TRBV18 and TRBJ2-3 gives the full variable domain: NAGVMQNPRHLVRRRGQEARLRCSPMKGHSHVYWYRQLPEEGLKFMVYLQKENIIDESGMPKERFSAEFPKEGPSILRIQQVVRGDSAAYFCASSPSRRSDSTDTQYFGPGTRLTVL.